This TCR beta chain was recorded in a study of molecular identifiers for immune sequencing clone quantification. The study, taken as a whole, reports: Same-barcode identical TCR molecules could make highly expanded clones look smaller than they are.

V was clipped by 7 bases and J by 2 bases, with 17 bases between them. The CDR3 runs 15 residues. TCRdb re-called the PCR reads through MiXCR, storing one row per CDR3 protein. The sample carries approximately 590,000 distinct CDR3 sequences, around 25% recorded once. Ten or more counts support this clonotype. What it binds is not known. This receptor was taken from a human donor in good health. Some libraries in this study had Jurkat cell RNA spiked in. The rearrangement uses TRBV12-3 or TRBV12-4 and TRBJ2-5; the D is unclear. The sample consisted of naive CD8+ T cells from blood, with Jurkat cell RNA spiked in. Sample subset: FACS-sorted CD8+CD4-CCR7+CD45RA+ naive T cells. CDR3 region: CASKMTPRRQETQYF. CDR3 DNA sequence: TGTGCCAGCAAAATGACACCGAGGCGGCAAGAGACCCAGTACTTC.